What follows are 9 T cell receptor delta chains derived from one specimen sequenced in a study of Vδ1+ human thymocytes. General study points: In the thymus, TRG and TRD repertoires looked highly polyclonal with Gaussian CDR3 lengths.

The template was reverse-transcribed extracted RNA. Pooled V-gene forward primers with one constant-region reverse primer generated the CDR3 amplicons by multiplex PCR. TCRdb re-called the multiplex PCR reads using CATT. The sample has roughly 55,000 delta-chain clones; approximately 15% are singletons. These receptors have no identified antigens. Sequencing was performed on Vdelta1+ gamma-delta thymocytes from the thymus. The subset here: FACS-sorted CD3+ TCRalphabeta- TCRVdelta1+ TCRVdelta2- thymocytes. These receptors all come from a boy younger than two who had congenital heart surgery.

This clone was seen only a few times. The gene calls are TRDV1 and TRDJ1, with 8 nucleotides matching TRDD3. The CDR3 length is 23 residues. The V and J ends lost 0 bases and 2 bases, in that order; junction bases with no gene match: 26. Germline-derived CDR1 and CDR2 are TSWWSYY and QGS. CDR3 protein: CALGELGPSSVGIPPRQTDKLIF. CDR3 nucleotide sequence: TGTGCTCTTGGGGAACTAGGCCCTTCTTCCGTGGGGATACCCCCCAGACAAACCGATAAACTCATCTTT.

The sample holds a few counts of this clone. The rearrangement links TRDV1 to TRDJ1; D is ambiguous. This CDR3 contains 18 residues. Trimming took 0 bases from V and 0 from J, leaving 17 bases between them. Germline V gene data show CDR1 as TSWWSYY and CDR2 as QGS. CDR3 nucleotides: TGTGCTCTTGGGGAACTCGCAGTCGGGGTTCGGTACACCGATAAACTCATCTTT. Residues: CALGELAVGVRYTDKLIF.

This clone was seen only a few times. This chain connects TRDV1 to TRDJ1; 10 nucleotides match TRDD3. Unmatched junction bases numbered 33, after V lost 3 bases and J lost 8 bases. Per the germline V gene, CDR1 is TSWWSYY and CDR2 is QGS. CDR3 size: 23 residues. The CDR3 spells CALGDSLPSYRHLGGYASGKLIF. CDR3 DNA sequence: TGTGCTCTTGGGGATTCCCTTCCTTCCTATCGACATCTAGGGGGATACGCGAGTGGAAAACTCATCTTT.

This clone turned up a few times. The chain recombines TRDV1 with TRDJ1; the match to TRDD3 covers 13 bases. With 1 base clipped from V and 1 base from J, the junction kept 24 bases outside the gene matches. This CDR3 is 24 amino acids long. Germline loops: CDR1 TSWWSYY, CDR2 QGS. The CDR3 here is CALGERPLRSKLGDTRKFTDKLIF. DNA for the CDR3: TGTGCTCTTGGGGAACGCCCGCTTCGTAGCAAACTGGGGGATACGCGTAAATTCACCGATAAACTCATCTTT.

This clone showed up just a few times. V usage is TRDV1 and J usage is TRDJ1; a weak D match, TRDD3 (5 bases). CDR3 length: 19 amino acids. V shed 1 base and J shed 0 bases, with 21 bases lying between them. The V gene's germline CDR1 is TSWWSYY and CDR2 QGS. The CDR3 protein is CALGEPGLWGPSHTDKLIF. CDR3 nucleotide sequence: TGTGCTCTTGGGGAACCAGGGCTATGGGGCCCGTCCCACACCGATAAACTCATCTTT.

This clone was recorded a few times. This chain links TRDV1 with TRDJ1, with 12 bases that match TRDD3. The CDR3 totals 19 residues. CDR1 is TSWWSYY, CDR2 QGS, per germline. Germline trimming cut 4 bases from V and 0 bases from J; bases unmatched to any gene: 12. The CDR3 DNA reads as TGTGCTCTTGGGGCACCTAAGCCTGGGGGATACGCGTACACCGATAAACTCATCTTT. Translated, it gives CALGAPKPGGYAYTDKLIF.

The chain employs TRDV2 and TRDJ1; 7 nucleotides match TRDD3. Germline V gene data show CDR1 as GEAIGNYY and CDR2 as EKD. The CDR3 sequence is 15 residues long. V lost 3 bases, J lost 4 bases, and 10 bases stayed unmatched. Written as DNA, the CDR3 is TGTGCCTGTGACGCCGAGGGGGATTCTTGCGATAAACTCATCTTT. It is translated as CACDAEGDSCDKLIF.

This clone came up a few times. The chain has TRDV1 and TRDJ1, with 12 bases lining up with TRDD3. V shed 1 base, J shed 1 base, and the junction held 19 bases outside the gene matches. The germline gives CDR1 TSWWSYY, CDR2 QGS. The CDR3 contains 22 residues. The CDR3 spells CALGEHPVRWLNWGIPTDKLIF. For the CDR3, the DNA is TGTGCTCTTGGGGAACATCCCGTCCGTTGGCTAAACTGGGGGATACCCACCGATAAACTCATCTTT.

This clone was detected only a few times. This chain connects TRDV1 to TRDJ1; D uncertain. CDR1 is TSWWSYY and CDR2 is QGS in the germline V gene. The CDR3 covers 13 residues. Deletions cut 5 bases from V and 1 base from J, with 8 bases between. The CDR3 reads CALGLPTTDKLIF. CDR3 nucleotides: TGTGCTCTTGGGTTGCCCACCACCGATAAACTCATCTTT.